The 8 T cell receptor beta chains given below trace back to one sample, sequenced in a study of cytomegalovirus exposure and HLA in healthy donors. Primers for the PCR totalled 60 Vbeta and 13 Jbeta. Sequencing used immunoSEQ multiplex PCR; TCRdb keeps in-frame clones, though not all of them. The data show under 200,000 clones, around three quarters seen once. The sample was PBMCs. The receptor set was obtained from a woman in her forties or fifties in good health and CMV-seronegative.

V gene TRBV9 combines with J gene TRBJ1-3; the D gene is possibly TRBD1 (5 bases). CDR1 and CDR2 (germline): SGDLS, YYNGEE. Trimming took off 4 bases at V and 0 bases at J, with 17 bases between the two ends. The length of the CDR3 is 17 residues. The CDR3 DNA sequence: TGTGCCAGCAGCCCAGACGGACAACTCTTCTCTGGAAACACCATATATTTT. It specifies CASSPDGQLFSGNTIYF.

This clone was picked up one time. This sequence joins TRBV28 and TRBJ2-6; D is uncertain. This CDR3 spans 13 amino acids. V was pared by 9 bases and J by 1 base, with 7 bases between. The germline V gene encodes CDR1 MDHEN and CDR2 SYDVKM. CDR3 bases: TGTGCCAGTTGGGCGTCTGGGGCCAACGTCCTGACTTTC. Its translation is CASWASGANVLTF.

The chain uses TRBV30 and TRBJ1-5; 10 bases map to TRBD1. Per germline, CDR1 GTSNPN and CDR2 SVGIG (reference sequence). This CDR3 is built from 15 residues. V shed 4 bases and J 3 bases; nucleotides not matched to a gene: 6. As DNA, the CDR3 is TGTGCCTGGAAATTGACAGGGGGCTCCAATCAGCCCCAGCATTTT. It is translated as CAWKLTGGSNQPQHF.

V is TRBV19 and J is TRBJ2-3; 11 nucleotides match TRBD2. In germline, CDR1 is LNHDA, CDR2 SQIVND (reference sequence). The CDR3 contains 15 residues. Germline trimming cut 5 bases from V and 1 base from J; bases unmatched to any gene: 2. In nucleotides, the CDR3 is TGTGCCAGTAGTTTAGCGGGAGGGGGCACAGATACGCAGTATTTT. This codes for CASSLAGGGTDTQYF.

V usage is TRBV18 and J usage is TRBJ1-2, with D hard to call. Germline V gives CDR1 KGHSH, CDR2 LQKENI. Trimming cost V 4 bases and J 7 bases, with 16 bases left between them. This CDR3 region has 14 residues. In nucleotides, the CDR3 is TGTGCCAGCTCACTAAAGGAGGGCGTCGGTGGCTACACCTTC. Protein sequence: CASSLKEGVGGYTF.

This clone showed up just a few times. V is TRBV7-9 and J is TRBJ1-6; 9 positions agree with TRBD1. J was trimmed by 5 bases and V by 5 bases; bases with no gene match: 1. This CDR3 region has 14 residues. CDR1 is SEHNR and CDR2 is FQNEAQ in the germline V gene (reference sequence). The CDR3 reads CASSRDRDNSPLHF. CDR3 bases: TGTGCCAGCAGCCGGGACAGGGATAATTCACCCCTCCACTTT.

The chain combines TRBV9 with TRBJ1-4; the match to TRBD1 covers 8 bases. V lost 3 bases to trimming and J lost 7 bases; unmatched junction nucleotides: 5. This CDR3 has 14 residues. Germline V gives CDR1 SGDLS, CDR2 YYNGEE. As DNA, the CDR3 is TGTGCCAGCAGCGGGGGACAGGTACCTGAAAAACTGTTTTTT. Amino acids: CASSGGQVPEKLFF.

The table lists this clone with a few counts. The V gene is TRBV18, the J gene TRBJ1-4; D unclear. Germline CDR1 and CDR2: KGHSH and LQKENI. The V and J ends lost 0 bases and 12 bases respectively, with 8 bases between them. The CDR3 length is 12 residues. In DNA, the CDR3 is TGTGCCAGCTCACCACCGAGAAGAGAACTGTTTTTT. Its translation is CASSPPRRELFF.